The source of this T cell receptor beta chain is a study of T cell responses to AZD1222 COVID-19 vaccine. Study outcomes and limitations: Baseline testing showed seropositivity in only five or six AZD1222 recipients. It should be noted that donors were predominantly white British and more often female, and clonal diversity was possibly underestimated. Spike-specific TCR repertoires showed rising breadth and depth after two AZD1222 doses.

The CDR3 contains 14 residues. Germline V CDR1 and CDR2: KGHSH, LQKENI. Trimming cost V 1 base and J 1 base, with 7 bases left between them. Produced via immunoSEQ multiplex PCR; TCRdb's table is partial and in-frame only. Of roughly 80,000 clones in the sample, roughly 90% are singletons; the top ten hold over 1.3%. As to this clone: Antigen: not known.

This receptor was obtained from an adult who received the AZD1222 COVID-19 vaccine. Here the sequenced sample was peripheral blood, taken 28 days after the second AZD1222 dose. The chain joins TRBV18 to TRBJ1-1; D gene unclear. CDR3 in amino acids: CASSPQTSNTEAFF. The CDR3 DNA reads TGTGCCAGCTCACCACAGACCTCGAACACTGAAGCTTTCTTT.